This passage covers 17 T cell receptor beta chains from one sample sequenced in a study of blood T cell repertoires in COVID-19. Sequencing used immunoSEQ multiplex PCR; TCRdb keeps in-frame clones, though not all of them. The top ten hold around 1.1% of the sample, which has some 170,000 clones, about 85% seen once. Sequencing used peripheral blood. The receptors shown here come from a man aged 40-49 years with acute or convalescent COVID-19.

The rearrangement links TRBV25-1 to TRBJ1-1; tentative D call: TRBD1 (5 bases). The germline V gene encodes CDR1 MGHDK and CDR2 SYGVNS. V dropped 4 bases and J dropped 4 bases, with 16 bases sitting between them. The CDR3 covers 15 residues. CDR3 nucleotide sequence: TGTGCCAGCAGTGCCCCCGTTGGGAGGGGCACTGAAGCTTTCTTT. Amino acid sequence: CASSAPVGRGTEAFF.

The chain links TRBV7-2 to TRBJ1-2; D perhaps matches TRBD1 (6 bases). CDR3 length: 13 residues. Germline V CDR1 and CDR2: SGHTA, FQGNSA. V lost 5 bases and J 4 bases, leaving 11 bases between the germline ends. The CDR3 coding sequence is TGTGCCAGCAGCCCCAGGGGACCCTATGGCTACACCTTC. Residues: CASSPRGPYGYTF.

The CDR3 here is CASSTGTGGTEAFF. The CDR3 DNA reads as TGTGCCAGTAGTACCGGGACAGGGGGGACTGAAGCTTTCTTT. The V gene is TRBV19, the J gene TRBJ1-1; 11 nucleotides line up with TRBD1. V lost 4 bases to trimming and J lost 5 bases; unmatched junction nucleotides: 3. The CDR3 extends over 14 amino acids. Germline V CDR1 and CDR2: LNHDA, SQIVND (reference sequence).

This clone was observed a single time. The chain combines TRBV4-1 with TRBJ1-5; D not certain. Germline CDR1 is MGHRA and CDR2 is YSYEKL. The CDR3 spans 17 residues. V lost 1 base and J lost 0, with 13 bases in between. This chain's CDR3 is CASSQGENNYSNQPQHF. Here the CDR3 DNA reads TGCGCCAGCAGCCAAGGGGAGAATAACTATAGCAATCAGCCCCAGCATTTT.

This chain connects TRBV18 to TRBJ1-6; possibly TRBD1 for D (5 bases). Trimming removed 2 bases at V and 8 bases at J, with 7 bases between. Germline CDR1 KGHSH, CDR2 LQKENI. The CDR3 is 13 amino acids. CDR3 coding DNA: TGTGCCAGCTCACCAGACAGCTATTCACCCCTCCACTTT. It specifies CASSPDSYSPLHF.

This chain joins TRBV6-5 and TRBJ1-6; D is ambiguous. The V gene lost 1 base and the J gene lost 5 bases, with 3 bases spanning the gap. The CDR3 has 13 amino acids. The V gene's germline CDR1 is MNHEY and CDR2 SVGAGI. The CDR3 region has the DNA TGTGCCAGCAGTTACTTCAATAATTCACCCCTCCACTTT. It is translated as CASSYFNNSPLHF.

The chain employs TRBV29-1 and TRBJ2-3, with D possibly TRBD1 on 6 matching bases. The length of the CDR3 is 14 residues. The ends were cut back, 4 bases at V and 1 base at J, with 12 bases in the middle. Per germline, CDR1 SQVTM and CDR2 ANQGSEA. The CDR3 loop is CSVGVGAGTDTQYF. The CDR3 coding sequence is TGCAGCGTTGGCGTGGGGGCCGGCACAGATACGCAGTATTTT.

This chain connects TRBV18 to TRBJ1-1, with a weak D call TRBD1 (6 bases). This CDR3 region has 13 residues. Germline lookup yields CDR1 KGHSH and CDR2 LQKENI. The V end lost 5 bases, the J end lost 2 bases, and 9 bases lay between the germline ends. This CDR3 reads CASSADRNTEAFF. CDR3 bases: TGTGCCAGCTCAGCGGACAGAAACACTGAAGCTTTCTTT.

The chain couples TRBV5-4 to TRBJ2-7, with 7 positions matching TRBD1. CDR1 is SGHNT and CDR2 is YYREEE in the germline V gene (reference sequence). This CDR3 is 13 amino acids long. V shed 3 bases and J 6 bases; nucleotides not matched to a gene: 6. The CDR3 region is CASSYGQAGEQYF. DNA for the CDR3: TGTGCCAGCAGCTATGGACAGGCCGGCGAGCAGTACTTC.

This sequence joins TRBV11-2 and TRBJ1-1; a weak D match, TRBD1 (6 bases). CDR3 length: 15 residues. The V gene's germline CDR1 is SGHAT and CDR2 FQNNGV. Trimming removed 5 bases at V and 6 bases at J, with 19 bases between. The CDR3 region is CASSNRGPGTPEAFF. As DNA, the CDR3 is TGTGCCAGCAGCAATAGGGGCCCTGGGACACCTGAAGCTTTCTTT.

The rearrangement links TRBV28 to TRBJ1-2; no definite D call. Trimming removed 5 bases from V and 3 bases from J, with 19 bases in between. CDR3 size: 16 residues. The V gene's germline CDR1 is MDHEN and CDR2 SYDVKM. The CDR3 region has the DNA TGTGCCAGCAGTGTTACCCTGCAAGGAGCAGACTATGGCTACACCTTC. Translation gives CASSVTLQGADYGYTF.

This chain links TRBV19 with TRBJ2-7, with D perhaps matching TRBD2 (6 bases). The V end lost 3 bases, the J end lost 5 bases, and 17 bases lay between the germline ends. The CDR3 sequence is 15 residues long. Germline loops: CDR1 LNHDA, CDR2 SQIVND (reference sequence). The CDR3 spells CASSMAWRVSDEQYF. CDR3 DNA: TGTGCCAGTAGTATGGCGTGGAGGGTGAGCGACGAGCAGTACTTC. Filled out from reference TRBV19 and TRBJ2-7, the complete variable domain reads DGGITQSPKYLFRKEGQNVTLSCEQNLNHDAMYWYRQDPGQGLRLIYYSQIVNDFQKGDIAEGYSVSREKKESFPLTVTSAQKNPTAFYLCASSMAWRVSDEQYFGPGTRLTVT.

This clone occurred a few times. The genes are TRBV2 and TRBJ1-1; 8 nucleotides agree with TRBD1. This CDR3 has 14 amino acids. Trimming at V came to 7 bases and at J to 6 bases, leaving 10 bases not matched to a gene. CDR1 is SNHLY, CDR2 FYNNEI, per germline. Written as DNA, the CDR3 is TGTGCCAGCAACGGACAGGGAGGTGTAGCTGAAGCTTTCTTT. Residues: CASNGQGGVAEAFF. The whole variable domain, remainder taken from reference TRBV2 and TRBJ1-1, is EPEVTQTPSHQVTQMGQEVILRCVPISNHLYFYWYRQILGQKVEFLVSFYNNEISEKSEIFDDQFSVERPDGSNFTLKIRSTKLEDSAMYFCASNGQGGVAEAFFGQGTRLTVV.

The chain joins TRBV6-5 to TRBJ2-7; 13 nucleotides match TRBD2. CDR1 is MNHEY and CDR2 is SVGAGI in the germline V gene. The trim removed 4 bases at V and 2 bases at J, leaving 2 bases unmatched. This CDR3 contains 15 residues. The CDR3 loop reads CASSLGTSGAYEQYF. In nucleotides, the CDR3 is TGTGCCAGCAGTTTGGGGACTAGCGGGGCCTACGAGCAGTACTTC.

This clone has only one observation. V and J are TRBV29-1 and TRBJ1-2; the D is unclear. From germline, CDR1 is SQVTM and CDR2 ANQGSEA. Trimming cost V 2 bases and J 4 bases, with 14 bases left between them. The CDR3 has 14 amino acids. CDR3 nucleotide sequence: TGCAGCGTTGAACTGGCTGAGGGTCCCTATGGCTACACCTTC. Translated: CSVELAEGPYGYTF.

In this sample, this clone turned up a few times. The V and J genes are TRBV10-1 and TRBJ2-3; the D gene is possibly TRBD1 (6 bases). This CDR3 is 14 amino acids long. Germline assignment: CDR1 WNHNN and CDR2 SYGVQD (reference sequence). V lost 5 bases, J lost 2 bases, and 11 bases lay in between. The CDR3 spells CASSRNRATDTQYF. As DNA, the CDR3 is TGCGCCAGCAGTAGAAACAGGGCCACAGATACGCAGTATTTT.

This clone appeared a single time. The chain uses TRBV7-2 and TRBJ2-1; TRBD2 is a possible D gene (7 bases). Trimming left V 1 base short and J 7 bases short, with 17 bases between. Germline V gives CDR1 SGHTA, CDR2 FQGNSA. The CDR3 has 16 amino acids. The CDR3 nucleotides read TGTGCCAGCAGCTTAGTTGGGGGGGGCCTGGGGAATGAGCAGTTCTTC. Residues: CASSLVGGGLGNEQFF.